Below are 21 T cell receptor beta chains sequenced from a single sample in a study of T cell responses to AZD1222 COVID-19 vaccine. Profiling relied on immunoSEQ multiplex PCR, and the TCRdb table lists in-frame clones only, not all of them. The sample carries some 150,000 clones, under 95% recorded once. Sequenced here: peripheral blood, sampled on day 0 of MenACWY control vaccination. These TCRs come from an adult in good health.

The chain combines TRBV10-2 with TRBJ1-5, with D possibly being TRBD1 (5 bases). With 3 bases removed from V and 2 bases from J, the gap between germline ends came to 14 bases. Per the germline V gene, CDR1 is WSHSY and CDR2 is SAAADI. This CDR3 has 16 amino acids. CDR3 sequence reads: CASSDGGSSRNQPQHF. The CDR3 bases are TGCGCCAGCAGTGACGGGGGGTCTAGCCGCAATCAGCCCCAGCATTTT.

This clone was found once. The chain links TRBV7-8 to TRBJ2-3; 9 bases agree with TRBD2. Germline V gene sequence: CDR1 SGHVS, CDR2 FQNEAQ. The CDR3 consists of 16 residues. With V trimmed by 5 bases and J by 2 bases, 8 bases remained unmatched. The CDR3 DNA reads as TGTGCCAGCAGCCCTGCGAGCGGGGGGCCCACAGATACGCAGTATTTT. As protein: CASSPASGGPTDTQYF.

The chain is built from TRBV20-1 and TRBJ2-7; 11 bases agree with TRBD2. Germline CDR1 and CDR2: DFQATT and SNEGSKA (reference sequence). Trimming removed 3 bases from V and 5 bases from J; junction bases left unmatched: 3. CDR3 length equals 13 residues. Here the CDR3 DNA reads TGCAGTGCTAGTCGACTAGCGGGAAACGAGCAGTACTTC. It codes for CSASRLAGNEQYF.

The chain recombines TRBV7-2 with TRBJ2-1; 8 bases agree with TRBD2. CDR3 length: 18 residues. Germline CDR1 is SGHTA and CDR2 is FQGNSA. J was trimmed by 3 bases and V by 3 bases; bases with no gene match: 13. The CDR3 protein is CASSFTRLATSVYNEQFF. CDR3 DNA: TGTGCCAGCAGCTTTACCCGACTAGCGACCTCGGTCTACAATGAGCAGTTCTTC.

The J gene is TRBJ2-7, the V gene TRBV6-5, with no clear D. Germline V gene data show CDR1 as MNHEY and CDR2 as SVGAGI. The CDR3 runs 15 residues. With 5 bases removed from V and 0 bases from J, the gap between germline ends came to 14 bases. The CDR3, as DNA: TGTGCCAGCAGTCCCCCGTTGGGTATCTCCTACGAGCAGTACTTC. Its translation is CASSPPLGISYEQYF.

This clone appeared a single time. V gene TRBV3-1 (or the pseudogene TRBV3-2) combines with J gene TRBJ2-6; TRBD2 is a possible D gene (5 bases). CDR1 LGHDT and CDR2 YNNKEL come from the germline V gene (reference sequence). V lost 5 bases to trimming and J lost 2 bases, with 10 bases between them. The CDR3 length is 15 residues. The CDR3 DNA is TGTGCCAGCAGCGCCCGGGGTGCTGGGGCCAACGTCCTGACTTTC. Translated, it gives CASSARGAGANVLTF.

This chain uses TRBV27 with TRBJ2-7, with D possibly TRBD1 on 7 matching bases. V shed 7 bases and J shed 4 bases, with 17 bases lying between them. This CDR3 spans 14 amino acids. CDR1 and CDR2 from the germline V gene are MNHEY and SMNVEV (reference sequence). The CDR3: CASTSSAGGYEQYF. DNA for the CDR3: TGTGCCAGCACCTCAAGCGCAGGGGGGTACGAGCAGTACTTC.

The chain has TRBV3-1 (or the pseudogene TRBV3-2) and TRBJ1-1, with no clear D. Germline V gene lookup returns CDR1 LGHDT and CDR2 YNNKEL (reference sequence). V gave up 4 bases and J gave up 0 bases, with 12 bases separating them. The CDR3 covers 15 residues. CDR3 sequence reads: CASSPYGGLNTEAFF. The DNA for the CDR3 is TGTGCCAGCAGCCCATACGGAGGGTTGAACACTGAAGCTTTCTTT.

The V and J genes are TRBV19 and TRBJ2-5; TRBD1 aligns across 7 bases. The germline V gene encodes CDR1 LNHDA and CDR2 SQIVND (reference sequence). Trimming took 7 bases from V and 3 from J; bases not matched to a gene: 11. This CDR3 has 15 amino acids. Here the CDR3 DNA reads TGTGCCAGTACCACTTCGGGACAGATAGAAGAGACCCAGTACTTC. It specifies CASTTSGQIEETQYF.

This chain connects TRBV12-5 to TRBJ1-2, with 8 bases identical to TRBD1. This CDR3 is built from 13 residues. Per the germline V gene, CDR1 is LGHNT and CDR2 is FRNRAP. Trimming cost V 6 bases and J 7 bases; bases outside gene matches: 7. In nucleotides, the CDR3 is TGTGCTAGTGGCCAAACAGGGGGAGGTGGCTACACCTTC. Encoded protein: CASGQTGGGGYTF. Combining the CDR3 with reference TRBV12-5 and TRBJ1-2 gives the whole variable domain DARVTQTPRHKVTEMGQEVTMRCQPILGHNTVFWYRQTMMQGLELLAYFRNRAPLDDSGMPKDRFSAEMPDATLATLKIQPSEPRDSAVYFCASGQTGGGGYTFGSGTRLTVV.

CDR3 nucleotides: TGTGCCAGTAGTATAGGAACAGTTGGCTACACCTTC. Its protein product is CASSIGTVGYTF. The chain has TRBV19 and TRBJ1-2; no definite D call. This CDR3 spans 12 amino acids. Between the trimmed V and J ends, which lost 1 base and 7 bases, there was a span of 7 bases. Germline values: CDR1 LNHDA, CDR2 SQIVND (reference sequence). Based on the CDR3 plus reference TRBV19 and TRBJ1-2, the full variable domain is DGGITQSPKYLFRKEGQNVTLSCEQNLNHDAMYWYRQDPGQGLRLIYYSQIVNDFQKGDIAEGYSVSREKKESFPLTVTSAQKNPTAFYLCASSIGTVGYTFGSGTRLTVV.

CDR3 in DNA: TGTGCCAGCAGCGTTGGGGCGAACACTGAAGCTTTCTTT. Protein: CASSVGANTEAFF. This chain links TRBV7-3 with TRBJ1-1, with a tentative D call TRBD1 (5 bases). Germline V gene data show CDR1 as SGHTA and CDR2 as FQGTGA. The V end lost 5 bases, the J end lost 1 base, and 8 bases lay between the germline ends. There are 13 residues in the CDR3.

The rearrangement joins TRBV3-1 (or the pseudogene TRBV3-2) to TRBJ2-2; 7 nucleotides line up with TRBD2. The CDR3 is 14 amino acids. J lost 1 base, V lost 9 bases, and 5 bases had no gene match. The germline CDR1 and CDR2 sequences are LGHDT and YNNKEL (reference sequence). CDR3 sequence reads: CASGPGGNTGELFF. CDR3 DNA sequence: TGTGCCAGTGGTCCGGGGGGGAACACCGGGGAGCTGTTTTTT.

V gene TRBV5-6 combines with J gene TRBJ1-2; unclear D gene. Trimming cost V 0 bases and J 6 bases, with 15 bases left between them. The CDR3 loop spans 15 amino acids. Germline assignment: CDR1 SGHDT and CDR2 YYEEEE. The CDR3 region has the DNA TGTGCCAGCAGCTTGGCCGGGCGGATCGCGGATGGCTACACCTTC. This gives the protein CASSLAGRIADGYTF.

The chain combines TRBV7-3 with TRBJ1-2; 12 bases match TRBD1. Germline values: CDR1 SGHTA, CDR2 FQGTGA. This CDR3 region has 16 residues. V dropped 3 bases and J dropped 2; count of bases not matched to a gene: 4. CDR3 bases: TGTGCCAGCAGCTTCGGGACAGGGGGCGCGAACTATGGCTACACCTTC. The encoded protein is CASSFGTGGANYGYTF.

CDR3 bases: TGTGCCAGCAGCCACCGCCAGACCACTTATGGCTACACCTTC. As protein: CASSHRQTTYGYTF. The chain has TRBV3-1 (or the pseudogene TRBV3-2) and TRBJ1-2; no reliable D call. Germline assignment: CDR1 LGHDT and CDR2 YNNKEL (reference sequence). This CDR3 is 14 amino acids long. V lost 3 bases and J 5 bases, leaving 13 bases between the germline ends.

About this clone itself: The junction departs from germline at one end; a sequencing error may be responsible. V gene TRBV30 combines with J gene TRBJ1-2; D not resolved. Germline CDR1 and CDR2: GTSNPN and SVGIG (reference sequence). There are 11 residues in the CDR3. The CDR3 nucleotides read TGTGCCTTCGACCCTAAGTATGGCTACACCTTC. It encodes CAFDPKYGYTF.

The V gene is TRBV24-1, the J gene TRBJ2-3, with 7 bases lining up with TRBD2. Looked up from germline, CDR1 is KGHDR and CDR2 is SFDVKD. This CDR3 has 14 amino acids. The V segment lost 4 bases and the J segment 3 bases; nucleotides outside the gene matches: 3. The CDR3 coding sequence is TGTGCCACCAGTGAGAGCGGGACGACAGATACGCAGTATTTT. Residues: CATSESGTTDTQYF.

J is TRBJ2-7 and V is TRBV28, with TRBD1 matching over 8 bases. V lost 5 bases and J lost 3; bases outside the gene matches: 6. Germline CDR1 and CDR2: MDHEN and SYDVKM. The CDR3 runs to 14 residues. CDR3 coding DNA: TGTGCCAGCAGTCCCGGGACAGGAGACTACGAGCAGTACTTC. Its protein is CASSPGTGDYEQYF.

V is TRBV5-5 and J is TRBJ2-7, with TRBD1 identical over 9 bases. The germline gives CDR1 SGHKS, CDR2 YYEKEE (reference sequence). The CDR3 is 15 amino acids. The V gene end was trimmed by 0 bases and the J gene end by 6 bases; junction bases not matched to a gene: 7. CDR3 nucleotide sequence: TGTGCCAGCAGCTTGGGTGCGGACAGGGGATTCGAGCAGTACTTC. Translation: CASSLGADRGFEQYF.

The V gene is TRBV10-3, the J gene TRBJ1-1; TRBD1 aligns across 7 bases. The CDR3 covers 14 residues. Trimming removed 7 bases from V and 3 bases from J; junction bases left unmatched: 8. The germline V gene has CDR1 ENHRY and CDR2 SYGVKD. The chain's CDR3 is CAITGRGSDTEAFF. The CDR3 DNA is TGTGCCATCACCGGCAGGGGGTCGGACACTGAAGCTTTCTTT.